This is a list of T cell receptor beta chains from one sample in a study of cytomegalovirus exposure and HLA in healthy donors. Produced via immunoSEQ multiplex PCR; TCRdb's table is partial and in-frame only. The sample consists of 150,000 to 200,000 clones, roughly 76% of them appearing once. Sequenced material: PBMCs. Receptor source: a woman in her late teens or twenties in good health and CMV-seropositive. Each CDR3 is given with its conserved first and last residue. D genes are given only for firm matches. The size field is filled for only some rows; it gives once, few, many or a size class.

j_gene	abundance	len	d_gene	v_gene	CDR3aa	CDR3nt
TRBJ2-1	.	16	TRBD2	TRBV4-2	CASSQRLAGGRNEQFF	TGTGCCAGCAGCCAACGGCTAGCGGGGGGACGAAATGAGCAGTTCTTC
TRBJ1-2	few	14	.	TRBV5-1	CASSSDGRGYGYTF	TGCGCCAGCAGCTCGGACGGTCGGGGCTATGGCTACACCTTC
TRBJ2-1	.	12	.	TRBV27	CASSLYRGEQFF	TGTGCCAGCAGTTTATATAGGGGTGAGCAGTTCTTC
TRBJ2-7	.	14	.	TRBV7-9	CASSLTGVTYEQYF	TGTGCCAGCAGCTTGACGGGGGTAACCTACGAGCAGTACTTC
TRBJ2-1	.	11	.	TRBV9	CASSPGVEQFF	TGTGCCAGCAGCCCAGGGGTTGAGCAGTTCTTC
TRBJ1-6	.	16	.	TRBV6-6	CASSYSSRQEYSPLHF	TGTGCCAGCAGTTACTCCTCCCGACAGGAGTATTCACCCCTCCACTTT
TRBJ1-4	few	13	.	TRBV5-1	CASSPEPDEKLFF	TGCGCCAGCAGTCCCGAGCCGGATGAAAAACTGTTTTTT
TRBJ1-2	.	15	.	TRBV27	CASSFSGYPNYGYTF	TGTGCCAGCAGTTTCTCAGGGTATCCTAACTATGGCTACACCTTC
TRBJ1-4	.	12	.	TRBV7-2	CASSLAAPELFF	TGTGCCAGCAGCTTAGCGGCCCCCGAACTGTTTTTT
TRBJ1-2	.	15	TRBD1	TRBV5-3	CARSLPGQGCYGYTF	TGTGCCAGAAGCTTGCCAGGACAGGGCTGCTATGGCTACACCTTC
TRBJ1-5	.	18	.	TRBV1	CTSSLPGDRGNSNQPQHF	TGCACCAGCAGCCTCCCTGGGGACAGGGGGAATAGCAATCAGCCCCAGCATTTT
TRBJ2-7	.	14	TRBD2	TRBV5-6	CASSSAGGSDEQYF	TGTGCCAGCAGCTCGGCGGGGGGTTCTGACGAGCAGTACTTC
TRBJ2-7	.	15	.	TRBV11-3	CASSSTSRLESEQYF	TGTGCCAGCAGCTCAACCAGCCGGCTGGAGAGCGAGCAGTACTTC
TRBJ2-7	.	15	.	TRBV5-1	CASSPTEISSYEQYF	TGCGCCAGCAGCCCCACAGAGATCAGCTCCTACGAGCAGTACTTC
TRBJ2-5	.	15	TRBD2	TRBV7-9	CASSLDGGGRETQYF	TGTGCCAGCAGCTTGGACGGGGGGGGACGAGAGACCCAGTACTTC
TRBJ1-2	.	14	.	TRBV28	CASSLGGRSHGYTF	TGTGCCAGCAGCCTAGGCGGTCGGTCGCATGGCTACACCTTC
TRBJ1-1	once	14	TRBD1	TRBV7-9	CASSSWDRATEAFF	TGTGCCAGCAGCTCCTGGGACAGGGCCACTGAAGCTTTCTTT
TRBJ2-7	.	17	TRBD1	TRBV5-1	CASSLTNPGQGAYEQYF	TGCGCCAGCAGCTTGACCAATCCGGGACAGGGAGCGTACGAGCAGTACTTC
TRBJ1-2	.	15	.	TRBV6-5	CASSYVGSTTYGYTF	TGTGCCAGCAGTTACGTTGGGAGTACGACCTATGGCTACACCTTC
TRBJ2-7	.	15	.	TRBV11-2	CASSPARGHLYEQYF	TGTGCCAGCAGCCCCGCCCGAGGACACCTTTACGAGCAGTACTTC
TRBJ1-2	.	15	.	TRBV25-1	CASSEVNTGLSGYTF	TGTGCCAGCAGTGAGGTTAATACAGGGTTGAGCGGCTACACCTTC
TRBJ1-5	.	17	.	TRBV7-9	CASSLGGPMASNQPQHF	TGTGCCAGCAGCTTAGGCGGGCCAATGGCCTCTAATCAGCCCCAGCATTTT
TRBJ1-6	few	16	TRBD1	TRBV5-1	CASSLTIDRGDSPLHF	TGCGCCAGCAGCCTGACGATCGACAGGGGAGATTCACCCCTCCACTTT
TRBJ1-1	few	16	.	TRBV30	CAWSFTGGRRTIEAFF	TGTGCCTGGAGTTTTACCGGCGGGAGAAGGACAATCGAAGCTTTCTTT
TRBJ2-3	.	19	.	TRBV4-1	CASSQGVLGLAQYTDTQYF	TGCGCCAGCAGCCAAGGAGTATTAGGACTGGCCCAATACACAGATACGCAGTATTTT
TRBJ1-2	.	13	TRBD1	TRBV7-2	CASSLGQEYGYTF	TGTGCCAGCAGCTTGGGACAGGAGTATGGCTACACCTTC
TRBJ1-1	.	14	.	TRBV2	CASIRGGRNTEAFF	TGTGCCAGCATACGAGGGGGTCGGAACACTGAAGCTTTCTTT
TRBJ1-2	.	13	.	TRBV7-9	CASSLVADYGYTF	TGTGCCAGCAGCTTAGTGGCAGACTATGGCTACACCTTC
TRBJ1-2	.	15	TRBD1	TRBV7-3	CASSSFPGQGTGYTF	TGTGCCAGCAGCTCCTTCCCTGGACAGGGTACTGGCTACACCTTC
TRBJ1-1	.	11	.	TRBV20-1	CHAGAATEAFF	TGCCATGCGGGGGCGGCCACTGAAGCTTTCTTT
TRBJ1-5	.	13	.	TRBV7-6	CASSLQYNQPQHF	TGTGCCAGCAGCTTACAGTACAATCAGCCCCAGCATTTT
TRBJ1-1	few	14	TRBD1	TRBV10-3	CAITPTGENTEAFF	TGTGCCATCACCCCGACAGGGGAGAACACTGAAGCTTTCTTT
TRBJ2-7	.	14	TRBD1	TRBV7-2	CASSSDRSPYEQYF	TGTGCCAGCAGCTCGGACAGGTCTCCCTACGAGCAGTACTTC
TRBJ2-2	.	17	TRBD1	TRBV5-1	CASSLGDRGRMTGELFF	TGCGCCAGCAGCTTGGGGGACAGGGGGCGCATGACCGGGGAGCTGTTTTTT
TRBJ2-7	.	13	.	TRBV28	CASSLPGWYEQYF	TGTGCCAGCAGTTTGCCGGGTTGGTACGAGCAGTACTTC
TRBJ1-1	.	15	TRBD1	TRBV7-2	CASSPKTGVGTEAFF	TGTGCCAGCAGCCCAAAGACAGGGGTGGGGACTGAAGCTTTCTTT
TRBJ1-5	few	14	.	TRBV5-1	CASSPLGGSQPQHF	TGCGCCAGCAGCCCGCTGGGAGGGAGCCAACCCCAGCATTTT
TRBJ2-7	.	14	.	TRBV19	CASSNRGALDEQYF	TGTGCCAGCTCAAATCGGGGGGCCCTCGACGAGCAGTACTTC
TRBJ2-7	.	14	TRBD1	TRBV7-9	CASSTDRGWYEQYF	TGTGCCAGCAGCACGGACAGGGGCTGGTACGAGCAGTACTTC
TRBJ2-2	.	17	.	TRBV11-3	CASSFSWGTTNTGELFF	TGTGCCAGCAGCTTTTCGTGGGGCACCACGAACACCGGGGAGCTGTTTTTT
TRBJ1-4	.	15	.	TRBV5-1	CASSTGMWKNEKLFF	TGCGCCAGCAGCACCGGGATGTGGAAAAATGAAAAACTGTTTTTT
TRBJ1-1	.	15	.	TRBV7-9	CSSSPTGRVGTEAFF	TGTTCCAGCAGCCCTACAGGGCGGGTGGGCACTGAAGCTTTCTTT
TRBJ2-1	.	15	.	TRBV6-6	CASSYNPLAGNEQFF	TGTGCCAGCAGTTATAACCCCCTGGCGGGCAATGAGCAGTTCTTC
TRBJ2-7	few	16	TRBD1	TRBV27	CASSQDTQGVFYEQYF	TGTGCCAGCAGCCAAGACACACAGGGGGTGTTCTACGAGCAGTACTTC
TRBJ1-4	.	15	.	TRBV7-2	CASNWRGGANEKLFF	TGTGCCAGCAATTGGAGGGGGGGGGCTAATGAAAAACTGTTTTTT
TRBJ2-2	few	16	.	TRBV9	CASSGEGGLDTGELFF	TGTGCCAGCAGCGGGGAGGGGGGGCTGGACACCGGGGAGCTGTTTTTT